One sample yielded the 8 T cell receptor beta chains listed below, sequenced in a study of CD8 T cells in ankylosing spondylitis. TCRdb passed the 5' RACE reads through MiXCR, listing each CDR3 protein once. The table records 310,000 or so distinct CDR3 sequences, about 19% of them present only once. The specimen sequenced was blood, either unsorted or a sorted T cell fraction (not recorded which). Every receptor here comes from a male donor with ankylosing spondylitis or in good health (not recorded which).

The CDR3 DNA follows: TGTGCCAGCTCAGGACAGGGGGCTAACAATGAGCAGTTCTTC. Encoded protein: CASSGQGANNEQFF. V and J are TRBV11-3 and TRBJ2-1; 11 positions agree with TRBD1. Germline V lookup: CDR1 SGHNT, CDR2 YENEEA. V lost 8 bases and J lost 5; bases outside the gene matches: 5. The CDR3 runs 14 residues.

This clonotype was counted at least ten times. This chain links TRBV5-1 with TRBJ2-2; 9 bases agree with TRBD2. Per the germline V gene, CDR1 is SGHRS and CDR2 is YFSETQ. V trimming: 1 base; J trimming: 4 bases; junction bases outside the gene matches: 2. The CDR3 length is 15 residues. This CDR3 reads CASSLMTSGTGELFF. Written as DNA, the CDR3 is TGCGCCAGCAGCTTGATGACTAGCGGCACCGGGGAGCTGTTTTTT.

The J gene is TRBJ1-1, the V gene TRBV4-1; the match to TRBD1 covers 10 bases. The ends lost 2 bases at V and 4 bases at J; junction bases unmatched: 4. This CDR3 spans 15 amino acids. Germline CDR1 and CDR2: MGHRA and YSYEKL. The CDR3 DNA reads TGCGCCAGCAGCCAACGACAGGGGGCAGGCACTGAAGCTTTCTTT. This gives the protein CASSQRQGAGTEAFF.

As for this clonotype: The junction and the germline gene differ at one end; a read error may be behind it. This sequence joins TRBV12-3 or TRBV12-4 and TRBJ2-1; 13 bases agree with TRBD2. The CDR3 has 18 residues. CDR3 DNA: TGTACCAGCAGTGGGAGACTAGCGGGGGGCCAAAATTACAATGAGCAGTTCTTC. This sequence encodes CTSSGRLAGGQNYNEQFF.

This clonotype was seen only a few times. This chain links TRBV5-1 with TRBJ2-3; TRBD2 might be the D (5 bases). The CDR3 is made up of 14 amino acids. CDR1 and CDR2 from the germline V gene are SGHRS and YFSETQ. Trimming removed 1 base at V and 5 bases at J, with 11 bases between. The CDR3 bases are TGCGCCAGCAGCTTGAGGCGGGTCGGAGATACGCAGTATTTT. Amino acids: CASSLRRVGDTQYF.

This clonotype was found a few times. The chain combines TRBV29-1 with TRBJ2-1; no firm D call. CDR3 length: 9 amino acids. The germline gives CDR1 SQVTM, CDR2 ANQGSEA. The V end lost 3 bases, the J end lost 9 bases, and 3 bases lay between the germline ends. Here the CDR3 reads CSVDVEQFF. CDR3 sequence (DNA): TGCAGCGTTGATGTTGAGCAGTTCTTC.

The genes are TRBV11-2 and TRBJ2-1; maybe TRBD2 (6 bases). The CDR3 has 15 residues. V lost 7 bases, J lost 2 bases, and 15 bases lay in between. Germline-derived CDR1 and CDR2 are SGHAT and FQNNGV. This CDR3 is CASTLGTLPYNEQFF. The DNA of the CDR3 is TGTGCCAGCACCCTAGGGACTCTCCCCTACAATGAGCAGTTCTTC.

At least ten counts were recorded for this clonotype. The CDR3 DNA is TGTGCCAGCAGTCCCCTATATGAAGGGACCTACGAGCAGTACGTC. Amino acids: CASSPLYEGTYEQYV. The chain carries TRBV27 and TRBJ2-7, with no clear D. The germline V gene has CDR1 MNHEY and CDR2 SMNVEV (reference sequence). V was cut by 5 bases and J by 2 bases, with 16 bases left in between. The CDR3 covers 15 residues.